The 32 T cell receptor beta chains presented below share a single source sample, sequenced in a study of CD8 T cells in ankylosing spondylitis (dated by TCRdb to the late 2010s). Library preparation was by 5' RACE. The sequencer was an Illumina HiSeq 2500. TCRdb handled the public reads itself, with Q25 trimming in fastp and clone calling in MiXCR, and kept productive beta chains. Rows with a matching CDR3 protein are joined into one entry that keeps the most common DNA and genes. In this sample the table shows 350,000 or so distinct CDR3 sequences, roughly 8% of which occur a single time. The ten biggest clones cover roughly 15% of the sample. Antigen specificity for these receptors is unknown. The research as a whole found: Blood from ankylosing spondylitis patients appeared to be characterized by a TCR beta motif made up of several highly homologous amino acid variants.

The sequencing input was blood, either unsorted or a sorted T cell fraction (not recorded which). These receptor sequences come from a male donor with ankylosing spondylitis.

This clonotype has a handful of counts. CDR3 nucleotides: TGCGCCAGCAGCCAATTGCCTAGCGGGAGTTCTACCTATGAGCAGTTCTTC. This codes for CASSQLPSGSSTYEQFF. The chain links TRBV4-1 to TRBJ2-1, with 10 bases matching TRBD2. The trim removed 2 bases at V and 8 bases at J, leaving 12 bases unmatched. The CDR3 is made up of 17 amino acids. CDR1 is MGHRA, CDR2 YSYEKL, per germline.

This chain joins TRBV7-6 and TRBJ2-7; D is uncertain. The CDR3 consists of 13 residues. Germline V gives CDR1 SGHVS, CDR2 FNYEAQ. V was clipped by 4 bases and J by 3 bases, with 10 bases between them. The CDR3 loop reads CASSSPGYYEQYF. The DNA of the CDR3 is TGTGCCAGCAGCTCGCCCGGCTACTACGAGCAGTACTTC.

This clonotype was recorded many times. The chain uses TRBV25-1 and TRBJ1-2, with TRBD1 matching 8 bases. The CDR3 covers 14 residues. Trimming cost V 3 bases and J 2 bases; bases outside gene matches: 2. Per germline, CDR1 MGHDK and CDR2 SYGVNS. Written as DNA, the CDR3 is TGTGCCAGCAGTGATTGGACAGGGAACTATGGCTACACCTTC. Amino acids: CASSDWTGNYGYTF.

V gene TRBV11-2 combines with J gene TRBJ2-1, with 7 bases matching TRBD2. This CDR3 has 18 amino acids. The trim removed 5 bases at V and 8 bases at J, leaving 21 bases unmatched. The germline CDR1 and CDR2 sequences are SGHAT and FQNNGV. The CDR3 bases are TGTGCCAGCAGCCCACGCGGCCCCCTTGCGGGAGTTGCGGATGAGCAGTTCTTC. Protein sequence: CASSPRGPLAGVADEQFF.

This clonotype was detected ten times or more. J is TRBJ1-4 and V is TRBV29-1, with no clear D. Germline CDR1 SQVTM, CDR2 ANQGSEA. This CDR3 contains 12 residues. V shed 4 bases and J shed 7 bases, with 10 bases lying between them. The CDR3 spells CSVAVTPEKLFF. The CDR3 DNA reads TGCAGCGTTGCTGTAACACCTGAAAAACTGTTTTTT.

This chain connects TRBV6-1 to TRBJ2-3; 11 bases fit TRBD2. Unmatched junction bases numbered 13, after V lost 4 bases and J lost 7 bases. The CDR3 length is 17 residues. CDR1 MNHNS and CDR2 SASEGT come from the germline V gene. CDR3 in DNA: TGTGCCAGCAGTGGAATCCGACTAGCGGGGACTATATATACGCAGTATTTT. It codes for CASSGIRLAGTIYTQYF.

The rearrangement links TRBV12-3 or TRBV12-4 to TRBJ2-1; weak D call: TRBD2 (6 bases). The V end was cut by 5 bases, the J end by 0 bases, with 17 bases between. CDR3 length: 17 residues. The CDR3 DNA is TGTGCCAGCAGTCCCCGGCTAGCGATAAGCTCCTACAATGAGCAGTTCTTC. Protein: CASSPRLAISSYNEQFF.

A few counts support this clonotype. The chain uses TRBV18 and TRBJ1-5, with a weak D call TRBD1 (5 bases). V lost 4 bases and J lost 6, with 13 bases in between. The germline V gene has CDR1 KGHSH and CDR2 LQKENI. The CDR3 runs to 14 residues. The CDR3 nucleotides are TGTGCCAGCTCACAAGGGGCGGCCACTCAGCCCCAGCATTTT. Translation gives CASSQGAATQPQHF.

A few counts support this clonotype. This chain links TRBV3-1 with TRBJ2-4; TRBD1 agrees at 9 bases. CDR1 LGHDT and CDR2 YNNKEL come from the germline V gene (reference sequence). The V and J ends lost 3 bases and 0 bases, in that order; junction bases with no gene match: 3. This CDR3 comprises 16 residues. CDR3 bases: TGTGCCAGCAGCCACGGGACAGGGCTAGCCAAAAACATTCAGTACTTC. Translated, it gives CASSHGTGLAKNIQYF.

V and J are TRBV4-2 and TRBJ2-5; TRBD2 matches 12 bases. V shed 2 bases and J 4 bases; nucleotides not matched to a gene: 5. CDR1 is LGHNA and CDR2 is YNFKEQ in the germline V gene. CDR3 length: 16 residues. CDR3 sequence (DNA): TGTGCCAGCAGCCAATCGACTAGCGGGAGAGTAGAGACCCAGTACTTC. It codes for CASSQSTSGRVETQYF.

This clonotype occurred a few times. The chain recombines TRBV4-2 with TRBJ2-7; possibly TRBD2 for D (6 bases). This CDR3 has 15 amino acids. V was shortened by 2 bases and J by 2 bases, with 13 bases between the two germline ends. Germline CDR1 and CDR2: LGHNA and YNFKEQ. The CDR3 loop is CASSQPGLATYEQYF. CDR3 DNA: TGTGCCAGCAGCCAACCGGGACTGGCAACCTACGAGCAGTACTTC.

The rearrangement uses TRBV11-2 and TRBJ2-3, with TRBD2 matching over 11 bases. V was clipped by 5 bases and J by 2 bases; unmatched bases: 9. The CDR3 contains 17 residues. Germline V lookup: CDR1 SGHAT, CDR2 FQNNGV. Here the CDR3 DNA reads TGTGCCAGCAGCCTCATAGCGGGAGGGCTCTACACAGATACGCAGTATTTT. This codes for CASSLIAGGLYTDTQYF.

V is TRBV27 and J is TRBJ1-5; D is ambiguous. Germline V CDR1 and CDR2: MNHEY, SMNVEV (reference sequence). V gave up 4 bases and J gave up 0 bases, with 13 bases separating them. The CDR3 length is 16 residues. CDR3 bases: TGTGCCAGCAGTTCCCGCGGATCTAATAGCAATCAGCCCCAGCATTTT. Its translation: CASSSRGSNSNQPQHF.

The gene calls are TRBV7-3 and TRBJ1-2; 7 nucleotides agree with TRBD1. This CDR3 has 15 amino acids. Trimming cost V 5 bases and J 6 bases; bases outside gene matches: 12. CDR1 and CDR2 (germline): SGHTA, FQGTGA. The CDR3 nucleotides read TGTGCCAGCAGCCCCTCAGGGGGGCTAAGCGATGGCTACACCTTC. It is translated as CASSPSGGLSDGYTF.

This clonotype was seen repeatedly, ten times or more. The chain combines TRBV5-1 with TRBJ1-1; 10 bases agree with TRBD1. The CDR3 spans 15 residues. Germline CDR1 and CDR2: SGHRS and YFSETQ. With 4 bases clipped from V and 5 bases from J, the junction kept 8 bases outside the gene matches. This chain's CDR3 is CASSEGTGVDTEAFF. CDR3 nucleotides: TGCGCCAGCAGCGAGGGGACAGGGGTAGATACTGAAGCTTTCTTT.

This clonotype was observed a handful of times. The gene calls are TRBV5-1 and TRBJ2-7; TRBD1 aligns across 9 bases. Germline CDR1 and CDR2: SGHRS and YFSETQ. V dropped 4 bases and J dropped 2; count of bases not matched to a gene: 4. CDR3 size: 14 residues. Here the CDR3 DNA reads TGCGCCAGCAGCGTGGGACAGGGCCCCTACGAGCAGTACTTC. Residues: CASSVGQGPYEQYF.

J is TRBJ2-1 and V is TRBV6-2 or TRBV6-3, with D possibly being TRBD2 (5 bases). This CDR3 region has 12 residues. In germline, CDR1 is MNHEY, CDR2 SVGEGT. V was cut by 6 bases and J by 12 bases, with 15 bases left in between. The CDR3, as DNA: TGTGCCAGCAGGCGGGCCGGCGTGGGGCAGTTCTTC. It translates to CASRRAGVGQFF.

This clonotype showed up just a few times. V usage is TRBV2 and J usage is TRBJ2-6; TRBD2 might be the D (6 bases). The CDR3 is 14 amino acids. Per germline, CDR1 SNHLY and CDR2 FYNNEI. Trimming pared 6 bases from V and 1 base from J, leaving 7 bases between. DNA for the CDR3: TGTGCCAGCAGGCGGGATTCTGGGGCCAACGTCCTGACTTTC. The encoded protein is CASRRDSGANVLTF.

The chain recombines TRBV28 with TRBJ2-3; TRBD1 is a possible D gene (5 bases). Trimming took off 4 bases at V and 3 bases at J, with 14 bases between the two ends. CDR3 size: 15 residues. Germline V lookup: CDR1 MDHEN, CDR2 SYDVKM. The CDR3 is CASSSDISRTDTQYF. The DNA of the CDR3 is TGTGCCAGCAGTTCGGACATTTCCCGGACAGATACGCAGTATTTT.

The V call is TRBV7-9, the J call TRBJ1-6; tentative D call: TRBD1 (5 bases). V lost 1 base, J lost 10 bases, and 11 bases lay in between. Germline assignment: CDR1 SEHNR and CDR2 FQNEAQ (reference sequence). The CDR3 covers 14 residues. CDR3 residues: CASSLVAGQSPLHF. CDR3 in DNA: TGTGCCAGCAGCTTAGTGGCAGGGCAGTCACCCCTCCACTTT.

Many counts were recorded for this clonotype. This chain joins TRBV29-1 and TRBJ2-2; weak D call: TRBD1 (9 bases). Germline-derived CDR1 and CDR2 are SQVTM and ANQGSEA. V lost 7 bases and J lost 4, with 19 bases in between. The CDR3 is made up of 15 amino acids. CDR3 loop: CSARDRAGGTGELFF. CDR3 bases: TGCAGCGCCCGGGACAGGGCGGGGGGCACCGGGGAGCTGTTTTTT.

This clonotype has only a few counts. The CDR3 DNA is TGCGCCAGCAGGTCCCCCGGCCCGGGCACAGATACGCAGTATTTT. This encodes CASRSPGPGTDTQYF. This sequence joins TRBV4-1 and TRBJ2-3, with D unclear. Germline loops: CDR1 MGHRA, CDR2 YSYEKL. Trimming removed 6 bases from V and 1 base from J, with 14 bases in between. The CDR3 covers 15 residues.

A few counts support this clonotype. This chain uses TRBV6-2 or TRBV6-3 with TRBJ2-1; TRBD2 agrees at 10 bases. V was clipped by 0 bases and J by 6 bases; unmatched bases: 11. CDR1 and CDR2 (germline): MNHEY, SVGEGT. There are 18 residues in the CDR3. This CDR3 is CASSYSTSGRVSGNEQFF. The CDR3 coding sequence is TGTGCCAGCAGTTACTCGACTAGCGGGCGGGTTTCCGGCAATGAGCAGTTCTTC.

On this clonotype itself: The junction does not match germline at one end; this may be a read error. J is TRBJ2-2 and V is TRBV2; the D gene is possibly TRBD2 (5 bases). This CDR3 comprises 13 residues. Germline V gene lookup returns CDR1 SNHLY and CDR2 FYNNEI. CDR3: CASMEEYTWELFF. As DNA, the CDR3 is TGTGCCAGCATGGAGGAGTACACCTGGGAGCTGTTTTTT. Using reference TRBV2 and TRBJ2-2 for the parts outside the CDR3, the full variable domain is EPEVTQTPSHQVTQMGQEVILRCVPISNHLYFYWYRQILGQKVEFLVSFYNNEISEKSEIFDDQFSVERPDGSNFTLKIRSTKLEDSAMYFCASMEEYTWELFFGEGSRLTVL.

This clonotype came up a few times. This chain uses TRBV7-2 with TRBJ2-5, with 9 bases fitting TRBD2. CDR1 and CDR2 (germline): SGHTA, FQGNSA. The junction had 3 bases not matched to a gene; V was cut back by 3 bases and J by 1 base. The CDR3 has 15 amino acids. CDR3 loop: CASSFISGSQETQYF. Here the CDR3 DNA reads TGTGCCAGCAGCTTTATTAGCGGGAGCCAAGAGACCCAGTACTTC.

This clonotype appeared many times. In DNA form, the CDR3 reads TGTGCCAGCAGTTTGTCCGGGCCCGGGGAGCTGTTTTTT. Translated: CASSLSGPGELFF. V and J are TRBV12-3 or TRBV12-4 and TRBJ2-2; no clear D. The CDR3 extends over 13 amino acids. Trimming stripped 3 bases from V and 6 bases from J, with 8 bases between.

The table lists this clonotype with many counts. The gene calls are TRBV2 and TRBJ2-1; 10 positions match TRBD1. Germline loops: CDR1 SNHLY, CDR2 FYNNEI. With 6 bases clipped from V and 6 bases from J, the junction kept 8 bases outside the gene matches. The CDR3 loop spans 15 amino acids. CDR3 amino acids: CASRAGTGASNEQFF. As DNA, the CDR3 is TGTGCCAGCAGGGCCGGGACAGGGGCCTCCAATGAGCAGTTCTTC. Filled out from reference TRBV2 and TRBJ2-1, the complete variable domain reads EPEVTQTPSHQVTQMGQEVILRCVPISNHLYFYWYRQILGQKVEFLVSFYNNEISEKSEIFDDQFSVERPDGSNFTLKIRSTKLEDSAMYFCASRAGTGASNEQFFGPGTRLTVL.

This clonotype has ten or more counts. CDR3 region: CATSRDKTSGFYEQYF. The CDR3 DNA reads TGTGCCACCAGCAGAGATAAGACTAGCGGGTTCTACGAGCAGTACTTC. The chain is built from TRBV15 and TRBJ2-7, with 10 bases matching TRBD2. The trim removed 0 bases at V and 3 bases at J, leaving 5 bases unmatched. CDR1 is LNHNV and CDR2 is YYDKDF in the germline V gene (reference sequence). There are 16 residues in the CDR3. Complete variable domain (other parts from reference TRBV15 and TRBJ2-7): DAMVIQNPRYQVTQFGKPVTLSCSQTLNHNVMYWYQQKSSQAPKLLFHYYDKDFNNEADTPDNFQSRRPNTSFCFLDIRSPGLGDTAMYLCATSRDKTSGFYEQYFGPGTRLTVT.

This clonotype has a handful of counts. This chain joins TRBV7-2 and TRBJ2-3, with 11 positions matching TRBD2. CDR1 SGHTA and CDR2 FQGNSA come from the germline V gene. The CDR3 covers 16 residues. V dropped 5 bases and J dropped 5; count of bases not matched to a gene: 9. In DNA form, the CDR3 reads TGTGCCAGCAGCCCGAGGACTAGCGGGCCCCTAGATACGCAGTATTTT. Protein: CASSPRTSGPLDTQYF.

The chain employs TRBV28 and TRBJ2-7, with D possibly TRBD1 on 6 matching bases. The germline CDR1 and CDR2 sequences are MDHEN and SYDVKM. V lost 6 bases, J lost 2 bases, and 11 bases lay in between. The CDR3 is made up of 13 amino acids. CDR3 in DNA: TGTGCCAGCAGGCGACAGGCTACCTACGAGCAGTACTTC. Protein: CASRRQATYEQYF.

The V call is TRBV5-1, the J call TRBJ2-5, with D possibly being TRBD2 (5 bases). V gave up 2 bases and J gave up 5 bases, with 13 bases separating them. Germline-derived CDR1 and CDR2 are SGHRS and YFSETQ. CDR3 size: 14 residues. The CDR3 protein is CASSFRGGGETQYF. Here the CDR3 DNA reads TGCGCCAGCAGCTTTCGGGGTGGCGGGGAGACCCAGTACTTC.

The chain joins TRBV5-1 to TRBJ1-4; D perhaps matches TRBD1 (6 bases). The length of the CDR3 is 19 residues. Trimming stripped 0 bases from V and 1 base from J, with 19 bases between. Germline assignment: CDR1 SGHRS and CDR2 YFSETQ. As DNA, the CDR3 is TGCGCCAGCAGCTTGGAGGCCAGGGGAAGCGGGATAACTAATGAAAAACTGTTTTTT. This encodes CASSLEARGSGITNEKLFF.